This T cell receptor (beta chain) came from a study of blood T cell repertoires in COVID-19. Overall study context: T cells, B-cell-depleted T cells, or PBMCs provided the cDNA or gDNA that served as material.

The CDR3 spans 14 residues. Trimming cost V 0 bases and J 7 bases; bases outside gene matches: 5. Germline assignment: CDR1 LGHDT and CDR2 YNNKEL (reference sequence). The table came from immunoSEQ multiplex PCR; TCRdb's copy has only in-frame clones and leaves some out. The data contain under 300,000 clones, approximately 82% of them seen just once; the ten biggest clones take up less than 4%. This sequence joins TRBV3-1 (or the pseudogene TRBV3-2) and TRBJ2-5, with 7 bases identical to TRBD2. This sequence originates from a young woman with acute or convalescent COVID-19. Specimen: peripheral blood. CDR3 protein: CASSQDGGSSTQYF. The CDR3 DNA reads as TGTGCCAGCAGCCAAGATGGCGGGAGTTCGACCCAGTACTTC.